Included here is one T cell receptor (beta chain) sequence, with context. Its antigen is not identified. From the reads, TCRdb called clonotypes with MiXCR, one entry per CDR3 protein. The sample has about 530,000 distinct CDR3 sequences; about 25% are singletons. The data derive from a study of T cell repertoires in cytomegalovirus infection. Points from the study as a whole: Adding up the frequency of public TCR beta families identified people who carried CMV plus the relevant HLA. The ex vivo response showed dominance by HLA-C-restricted CMV-specific TCR beta clonotypes.

CDR3 size: 16 residues. Between the trimmed V and J ends, which lost 5 bases and 2 bases, there was a span of 16 bases. Germline V gene lookup returns CDR1 SEHNR and CDR2 FQNEAQ (reference sequence). The sample was PBMCs. The receptor was isolated from a human donor in good health (CMV status not recorded). Some clones in this sample may be carry-over from other donors' samples. This sequence joins TRBV7-9 and TRBJ1-3, with D unresolved. CDR3 DNA sequence: TGTGCCAGCAGCCAAACCCTACAGTACACTGGAAACACCATATATTTT. As protein: CASSQTLQYTGNTIYF.